These 19 T cell receptor beta chains were sequenced from one sample in a study of preoperative IRX-2 immunotherapy in early breast cancer (dated by TCRdb to about 2019). To prepare the library, the immunoSEQ multiplex PCR assay was applied. The source is immuneACCESS, and TCRdb retained only in-frame sequences with V and J called. Part of the clones is not carried over; for the studies checked, unresolved V genes explain less than half of this, and the remainder is unexplained. The sample records roughly 5,300 clones, almost 75% of which are singletons. The biggest ten clones account for roughly 15% of the sample. The treatment or condition label for this specimen denotes: preoperative locoregional IRX-2 cytokine immunotherapy. The sequenced sample was tumor tissue, obtained before IRX-2 immunotherapy. The origin of the receptors is a human donor with breast cancer.

The genes are TRBV19 and TRBJ1-2, with no clear D. With 1 base removed from V and 6 bases from J, the gap between germline ends came to 12 bases. Germline V gene data show CDR1 as LNHDA and CDR2 as SQIVND (reference sequence). The CDR3 length is 14 residues. CDR3 nucleotides: TGTGCCAGTAGTATAGGACGAGGTGGGAATGGCTACACCTTC. Its translation: CASSIGRGGNGYTF.

This chain connects TRBV7-1 to TRBJ1-4, with D unclear. TRBV7-1 carries the ORF label, with uncertain function. V was clipped by 4 bases and J by 3 bases, with 24 bases between them. The CDR3 has 19 amino acids. CDR3 DNA: TGTGCCAGCAGCTTGAGGACTGGGAAGACTTTGGGTCCTAATGAAAAACTGTTTTTT. Its protein is CASSLRTGKTLGPNEKLFF.

The rearrangement links TRBV28 to TRBJ1-1; D gene unclear. V was pared by 4 bases and J by 10 bases, with 22 bases between. Germline loops: CDR1 MDHEN, CDR2 SYDVKM. This CDR3 contains 15 residues. The CDR3 region is CASSWLQGIYVGAFF. The DNA for the CDR3 is TGTGCCAGCAGTTGGTTACAAGGGATTTATGTTGGAGCTTTCTTT.

The gene calls are TRBV11-3 and TRBJ1-2; 8 bases line up with TRBD1. V trimming: 3 bases; J trimming: 7 bases; junction bases outside the gene matches: 13. This CDR3 is 16 amino acids long. Germline V CDR1 and CDR2: SGHNT, YENEEA. The CDR3 nucleotides are TGTGCCAGCAGCTTTTACGGACAGGGAGGGACTGGTGGCTACACCTTC. It translates to CASSFYGQGGTGGYTF.

By share, this clone counts as large. This sequence joins TRBV11-3 and TRBJ1-3; D is unresolved. Germline loops: CDR1 SGHNT, CDR2 YENEEA. CDR3 length: 17 amino acids. The V and J ends lost 5 bases and 0 bases respectively, with 17 bases between them. The DNA for the CDR3 is TGTGCCAGCAGCCCTACCGCCTCAGGCCACTCTGGAAACACCATATATTTT. Translating gives CASSPTASGHSGNTIYF. The complete variable domain, with remaining parts taken from reference TRBV11-3 and TRBJ1-3, reads EAGVVQSPRYKIIEKKQPVAFWCNPISGHNTLYWYLQNLGQGPELLIRYENEEAVDDSQLPKDRFSAERLKGVDSTLKIQPAELGDSAVYLCASSPTASGHSGNTIYFGEGSWLTVV.

This clone is a singleton in its sample. V usage is TRBV6-8 and J usage is TRBJ1-2; the D gene is possibly TRBD1 (6 bases). The CDR3 is 13 amino acids. The V end was cut by 7 bases, the J end by 8 bases, with 17 bases between. Germline V gene sequence: CDR1 MNHGY, CDR2 SAAAGT. CDR3 sequence: CASTDTGARGYTF. CDR3 coding DNA: TGTGCCAGCACCGACACGGGGGCGCGGGGCTACACCTTC.

The rearrangement uses TRBV30 and TRBJ1-1, with no clear D. V shed 1 base and J shed 3 bases, with 9 bases lying between them. This CDR3 has 13 amino acids. Germline lookup yields CDR1 GTSNPN and CDR2 SVGIG (reference sequence). Written as DNA, the CDR3 is TGTGCCTGGAGTGCTACAGAAGACACTGAAGCTTTCTTT. The encoded protein is CAWSATEDTEAFF.

This sequence joins TRBV6-8 and TRBJ1-2, with D unclear. In germline, CDR1 is MNHGY, CDR2 SAAAGT. The CDR3 loop spans 14 amino acids. The germline V and J ends were trimmed by 7 bases and 4 bases, with 16 bases remaining between them. The CDR3 DNA reads TGTGCCAGCATCGGCGCGGATCGCCCCTATGGCTACACCTTC. As protein: CASIGADRPYGYTF.

This rearrangement joins TRBV30 to TRBJ1-2; possibly TRBD1 for D (6 bases). The germline V gene encodes CDR1 GTSNPN and CDR2 SVGIG (reference sequence). This CDR3 comprises 13 residues. V was shortened by 8 bases and J by 1 base, with 14 bases between the two germline ends. The CDR3 loop is CAKSTGYNYGYTF. CDR3 nucleotides: TGTGCCAAAAGTACAGGGTATAACTATGGCTACACCTTC.

Only one count was recorded for this clone. CDR3 amino acids: CASSIPLTGAGYGYTF. Here the CDR3 DNA reads TGTGCCAGTAGTATCCCCCTGACAGGGGCCGGCTATGGCTACACCTTC. The V gene is TRBV19, the J gene TRBJ1-2; the match to TRBD1 covers 8 bases. The CDR3 spans 16 residues. The junction had 10 bases not matched to a gene; V was cut back by 3 bases and J by 4 bases. Germline CDR1 and CDR2: LNHDA and SQIVND (reference sequence).

V is TRBV28 and J is TRBJ1-4; 8 bases are shared with TRBD1. Germline loops: CDR1 MDHEN, CDR2 SYDVKM. The CDR3 has 15 residues. V shed 6 bases and J 8 bases; nucleotides not matched to a gene: 11. DNA of the CDR3: TGTGCCAGCAGGGGTAACCGAGGACAGGGCGAAAAACTGTTTTTT. Its translation: CASRGNRGQGEKLFF.

The rearrangement links TRBV5-1 to TRBJ2-2; D perhaps matches TRBD1 (6 bases). Deletions cut 4 bases from V and 2 bases from J, with 12 bases between. The CDR3 has 15 residues. Germline CDR1 is SGHRS and CDR2 is YFSETQ. The CDR3 DNA follows: TGCGCCAGCAGCCACCGGGACAAAAACACCGGGGAGCTGTTTTTT. Translation: CASSHRDKNTGELFF.

The chain employs TRBV8-2 and TRBJ2-3; the D call TRBD2 from the table was never checked on the DNA. TRBV8-2 is a documented pseudogene. The CDR3 spans 15 residues. The CDR3 coding sequence is TGTGCCACCAGACTAGCGGGAGAACGGACAGATACGCAGTATTTT. It translates to CATRLAGERTDTQYF.

This chain joins TRBV10-2 and TRBJ2-1; 10 bases agree with TRBD2. This CDR3 is 16 amino acids long. V dropped 6 bases and J dropped 6; count of bases not matched to a gene: 11. The V gene's germline CDR1 is WSHSY and CDR2 SAAADI. CDR3 sequence reads: CASRGLLAGKVNEQFF. The CDR3 bases are TGCGCCAGCAGGGGGTTACTAGCGGGGAAGGTCAATGAGCAGTTCTTC.

The V call is TRBV12-5, the J call TRBJ1-1; 8 bases align to TRBD1. Per the germline V gene, CDR1 is LGHNT and CDR2 is FRNRAP. The CDR3 consists of 13 residues. This CDR3 is CANRDRMSTEAFF. The CDR3 DNA reads TGTGCCAATAGGGACAGGATGTCGACTGAAGCTTTCTTT.

J is TRBJ1-5 and V is TRBV28; no reliable D call. This CDR3 spans 14 amino acids. Trimming took 2 bases from V and 0 from J, leaving 5 bases between them. Germline CDR1 MDHEN, CDR2 SYDVKM. CDR3 protein: CASSLENSNQPQHF. CDR3 DNA sequence: TGTGCCAGCAGTTTAGAGAATAGCAATCAGCCCCAGCATTTT.

The rearrangement uses TRBV29-1 and TRBJ2-5; D is perhaps TRBD2 (6 bases). The CDR3 runs 12 residues. Germline lookup yields CDR1 SQVTM and CDR2 ANQGSEA. Trimming stripped 3 bases from V and 5 bases from J, with 10 bases between. The CDR3 spells CSVDAGFETQYF. The CDR3, as DNA: TGCAGCGTTGATGCGGGGTTTGAGACCCAGTACTTC.

This chain joins TRBV19 and TRBJ2-2; TRBD2 aligns across 10 bases. The CDR3 extends over 17 amino acids. The germline gives CDR1 LNHDA, CDR2 SQIVND (reference sequence). The trim removed 2 bases at V and 5 bases at J, leaving 8 bases unmatched. CDR3 region: CASSITPSGSGTGELFF. CDR3 nucleotides: TGTGCCAGTAGTATAACGCCTAGCGGGAGTGGAACCGGGGAGCTGTTTTTT.

The chain carries TRBV10-1 and TRBJ2-3; unclear D gene. The ends were cut back, 6 bases at V and 4 bases at J, with 11 bases in the middle. The CDR3 covers 13 residues. CDR1 and CDR2 from the germline V gene are WNHNN and SYGVQD (reference sequence). CDR3 coding DNA: TGCGCCAGCAGGGAACGGCTGGCAGATACGCAGTATTTT. Protein sequence: CASRERLADTQYF.